These 24 T cell receptor beta chains were sequenced from one sample in a study of blood T cell repertoires in COVID-19. Clones were sequenced by immunoSEQ multiplex PCR, and TCRdb holds only the in-frame ones, with some missing. The data show about 300,000 clones, approximately 83% seen once. Sample: PBMCs or T cells enriched from blood (not recorded which). The source is a man in his thirties or forties who had recovered from COVID-19.

CDR3 amino acids: CASSHTGTSGRNEQFF. In nucleotides, the CDR3 is TGTGCCAGCAGCCACACCGGGACTAGCGGGCGCAATGAGCAGTTCTTC. The V call is TRBV7-3, the J call TRBJ2-1, with 12 bases fitting TRBD2. The germline V gene has CDR1 SGHTA and CDR2 FQGTGA. With V trimmed by 5 bases and J by 6 bases, 8 bases remained unmatched. This CDR3 is built from 16 residues.

The chain has TRBV12-3 or TRBV12-4 and TRBJ2-5; D perhaps matches TRBD1 (6 bases). Trimming took off 4 bases at V and 3 bases at J, with 9 bases between the two ends. This CDR3 comprises 13 residues. The CDR3 loop reads CASSSTGKETQYF. CDR3 DNA sequence: TGTGCCAGCAGTTCAACAGGGAAAGAGACCCAGTACTTC.

This clone was seen only once. The V and J genes are TRBV7-9 and TRBJ2-7; D is unclear. V was clipped by 2 bases and J by 5 bases, with 7 bases between them. CDR3 length equals 12 residues. The germline gives CDR1 SEHNR, CDR2 FQNEAQ (reference sequence). The CDR3 region has the DNA TGTGCCAGCAGCTTAAACGGAGACGAGCAGTACTTC. This sequence encodes CASSLNGDEQYF.

J is TRBJ1-2 and V is TRBV10-3; the match to TRBD1 covers 7 bases. Germline values: CDR1 ENHRY, CDR2 SYGVKD. V dropped 6 bases and J dropped 1; count of bases not matched to a gene: 5. This CDR3 has 14 amino acids. DNA for the CDR3: TGTGCCATCAGATTTAACAGGGGTAACTATGGCTACACCTTC. Translating gives CAIRFNRGNYGYTF.

The DNA of the CDR3 is TGTGCCAGCAGCTTATCCGGTCCGGTGGTACGGGACTACAATGAGCAGTTCTTC. Protein: CASSLSGPVVRDYNEQFF. The chain employs TRBV7-3 and TRBJ2-1; D might be TRBD2 (5 bases). V was clipped by 2 bases and J by 3 bases, with 20 bases between them. CDR3 length: 18 residues. CDR1 is SGHTA and CDR2 is FQGTGA in the germline V gene.

V gene TRBV7-3 combines with J gene TRBJ2-1, with TRBD2 matching 9 bases. V was clipped by 1 base and J by 4 bases; unmatched bases: 5. Germline V lookup: CDR1 SGHTA, CDR2 FQGTGA. This CDR3 contains 16 residues. CDR3: CASSLNAAGGYNEQFF. DNA of the CDR3: TGTGCCAGCAGCTTAAATGCAGCGGGGGGATACAATGAGCAGTTCTTC.

This clone was recorded only once. The CDR3 DNA reads TGCGCCAGCACGATGTGGGGGACAGGGGCGGCTGATACGCAGTATTTT. Translated, it gives CASTMWGTGAADTQYF. The V gene is TRBV5-1, the J gene TRBJ2-3; 10 positions match TRBD1. The J segment lost 6 bases and the V segment lost 6 bases, leaving 13 bases of the junction unmatched. CDR3 length: 16 residues. Germline lookup yields CDR1 SGHRS and CDR2 YFSETQ.

CDR3 DNA sequence: TGCAGCGTAGGAGGGGGCCAGGGAGGAGACGAGCAGTACTTC. As protein: CSVGGGQGGDEQYF. The chain couples TRBV29-1 to TRBJ2-7; a weak D match, TRBD1 (7 bases). Germline lookup yields CDR1 SQVTM and CDR2 ANQGSEA. V was pared by 6 bases and J by 5 bases, with 20 bases between. The CDR3 totals 14 residues.

The chain links TRBV18 to TRBJ2-1; D perhaps matches TRBD1 (6 bases). CDR1 and CDR2 (germline): KGHSH, LQKENI. The CDR3 spans 16 residues. The V end lost 3 bases, the J end lost 0 bases, and 12 bases lay between the germline ends. CDR3 bases: TGTGCCAGCTCACCTAGTACAGGGAGCTCCTACAATGAGCAGTTCTTC. It yields the protein CASSPSTGSSYNEQFF.

V and J are TRBV7-9 and TRBJ1-5, with TRBD1 identical over 7 bases. The junction had 17 bases not matched to a gene; V was cut back by 5 bases and J by 7 bases. CDR1 is SEHNR, CDR2 FQNEAQ, per germline (reference sequence). This CDR3 has 17 amino acids. In nucleotides, the CDR3 is TGTGCCAGCAGCCAAGGGGGCCAGGGGCGCCGTCCGCAGCCCCAGCATTTT. This codes for CASSQGGQGRRPQPQHF.

The chain has TRBV10-3 and TRBJ2-3, with D tentatively TRBD2 (5 bases). Germline lookup yields CDR1 ENHRY and CDR2 SYGVKD. This CDR3 has 13 amino acids. V lost 10 bases to trimming and J lost 1 base, with 12 bases between them. CDR3 in DNA: TGTGCCACCCGAGGGCAGGGCACAGATACGCAGTATTTT. Translated: CATRGQGTDTQYF.

Only a few counts were recorded for this clone. The chain recombines TRBV5-1 with TRBJ1-1, with 8 bases matching TRBD1. Germline loops: CDR1 SGHRS, CDR2 YFSETQ. V was pared by 7 bases and J by 1 base, with 12 bases of the junction left unmatched. The CDR3 runs to 16 residues. The CDR3 loop is CASYPAQGARNTEAFF. In nucleotides, the CDR3 is TGCGCCAGCTACCCTGCTCAGGGGGCACGGAACACTGAAGCTTTCTTT.

V gene TRBV2 combines with J gene TRBJ1-4, with D uncertain. The V and J ends lost 7 bases and 5 bases respectively, with 8 bases between them. There are 12 residues in the CDR3. Germline V lookup: CDR1 SNHLY, CDR2 FYNNEI. CDR3 loop: CASMGANEKLFF. CDR3 bases: TGTGCCAGCATGGGCGCGAATGAAAAACTGTTTTTT. The complete variable domain, with remaining parts taken from reference TRBV2 and TRBJ1-4, reads EPEVTQTPSHQVTQMGQEVILRCVPISNHLYFYWYRQILGQKVEFLVSFYNNEISEKSEIFDDQFSVERPDGSNFTLKIRSTKLEDSAMYFCASMGANEKLFFGSGTQLSVL.

The chain has TRBV10-3 and TRBJ2-2, with 10 bases aligning to TRBD1. CDR1 and CDR2 (germline): ENHRY, SYGVKD. The V and J ends lost 5 bases and 5 bases, in that order; junction bases with no gene match: 5. This CDR3 has 15 residues. DNA of the CDR3: TGTGCCATCAGTCCGGGACAGGGGCCGACCGGGGAGCTGTTTTTT. Translating gives CAISPGQGPTGELFF.

The chain combines TRBV6-5 with TRBJ2-3, with 8 bases identical to TRBD1. Germline V gene sequence: CDR1 MNHEY, CDR2 SVGAGI. This CDR3 comprises 15 residues. V dropped 5 bases and J dropped 3; count of bases not matched to a gene: 7. CDR3 region: CASSHRDRSTDTQYF. The DNA for the CDR3 is TGTGCCAGCAGTCACCGGGACAGGTCGACAGATACGCAGTATTTT.

This clone showed up just once. V is TRBV7-9 and J is TRBJ2-5, with TRBD2 matching 9 bases. Germline assignment: CDR1 SEHNR and CDR2 FQNEAQ (reference sequence). The CDR3 totals 16 residues. The V and J ends lost 1 base and 4 bases, in that order; junction bases with no gene match: 7. The CDR3 DNA reads as TGTGCCAGCAGCTTAGTTTTCGCGGGGGGGCTAGAGACCCAGTACTTC. Encoded protein: CASSLVFAGGLETQYF.

This chain uses TRBV2 with TRBJ1-1; weak D call: TRBD1 (5 bases). Germline V lookup: CDR1 SNHLY, CDR2 FYNNEI. The CDR3 runs to 13 residues. Trimming took off 10 bases at V and 1 base at J, with 13 bases between the two ends. This chain's CDR3 is CATLEQENTEAFF. The DNA of the CDR3 is TGTGCCACCCTGGAACAGGAGAACACTGAAGCTTTCTTT.

To note about this clone: Other nucleotide sequences from this sample produce the same CDR3. The chain combines TRBV30 with TRBJ2-3; D might be TRBD1 (7 bases). The V gene lost 0 bases and the J gene lost 4 bases, with 11 bases spanning the gap. The CDR3 runs 14 residues. The germline V gene encodes CDR1 GTSNPN and CDR2 SVGIG (reference sequence). As DNA, the CDR3 is TGTGCCTGGAGTGTAGGAGGGGGCGCAGATACGCAGTATTTT. Translation: CAWSVGGGADTQYF. Combining the CDR3 with reference TRBV30 and TRBJ2-3 gives the whole variable domain SQTIHQWPATLVQPVGSPLSLECTVEGTSNPNLYWYRQAAGRGLQLLFYSVGIGQISSEVPQNLSASRPQDRQFILSSKKLLLSDSGFYLCAWSVGGGADTQYFGPGTRLTVL.

The rearrangement links TRBV14 to TRBJ2-5, with D maybe TRBD2 (7 bases). The germline gives CDR1 SGHDN, CDR2 FVKESK. V was shortened by 5 bases and J by 0 bases, with 16 bases between the two germline ends. There are 16 residues in the CDR3. CDR3 nucleotides: TGTGCCAGCAGCGAAAGGGGAGGGGGGTACCAAGAGACCCAGTACTTC. Its protein is CASSERGGGYQETQYF.

The CDR3 nucleotides are TGTGCCAGCATCGGGGGGGACTCCTACAATGAGCAGTTCTTC. Amino acids: CASIGGDSYNEQFF. The chain carries TRBV7-2 and TRBJ2-1; 8 bases align to TRBD2. V lost 7 bases and J lost 0; bases outside the gene matches: 2. Germline V gene lookup returns CDR1 SGHTA and CDR2 FQGNSA. The CDR3 is 14 amino acids.

The chain employs TRBV10-3 and TRBJ2-7, with 9 bases matching TRBD1. The CDR3 covers 14 residues. V dropped 6 bases and J dropped 4; count of bases not matched to a gene: 7. Germline lookup yields CDR1 ENHRY and CDR2 SYGVKD. CDR3 sequence reads: CAISRDRDRYEQYF. The CDR3 nucleotides are TGTGCCATCAGCCGGGACAGGGATAGATACGAGCAGTACTTC.

The genes are TRBV7-9 and TRBJ1-5; D unresolved. Germline lookup yields CDR1 SEHNR and CDR2 FQNEAQ (reference sequence). Trimming pared 5 bases from V and 3 bases from J, leaving 8 bases between. This CDR3 contains 13 residues. Here the CDR3 reads CASSLDYNQPQHF. As DNA, the CDR3 is TGTGCCAGCAGCCTAGACTACAATCAGCCCCAGCATTTT.

The chain carries TRBV18 and TRBJ2-5, with D perhaps matching TRBD1 (5 bases). In germline, CDR1 is KGHSH, CDR2 LQKENI. The length of the CDR3 is 13 residues. With 3 bases removed from V and 7 bases from J, the gap between germline ends came to 12 bases. The CDR3 DNA sequence: TGTGCCAGCTCACCCCAGGGAAGGGGGACCCAGTACTTC. As protein: CASSPQGRGTQYF.

The chain links TRBV6-5 to TRBJ1-4, with unresolved D. V was trimmed by 6 bases and J by 8 bases, leaving 19 bases between them. This CDR3 has 15 amino acids. Germline V CDR1 and CDR2: MNHEY, SVGAGI. CDR3 sequence reads: CASRLDLGGGEKLFF. CDR3 DNA sequence: TGTGCCAGCAGGCTAGACCTGGGAGGAGGGGAAAAACTGTTTTTT.